These T cell receptor beta chains were read from a single sample in a study of beta chain features in type 1 diabetes. Libraries were prepared by immunoSEQ multiplex PCR; TCRdb keeps only in-frame clonotypes and omits some of them. This table has 93,000 or so clones, approximately 30% appearing once. Sequences were obtained from central memory CD4+ T cells from blood. The receptor source for this set is a woman aged 18-29 years with type 1 diabetes. Each CDR3 is given with its conserved first and last residue. The D gene is left open where the match is weak. Where a row states a size, it is once, few, many or the class of an expanded clone; other rows omit it.

v_call	clone_size	d_call	j_call	cdr3_nt	cdr3_aa
TRBV7-6	few	TRBD2	TRBJ2-3	TGTGCCAGCAGTCCTAGCGGGAGCACAGATACGCAGTATTTT	CASSPSGSTDTQYF
TRBV2	.	TRBD2	TRBJ2-2	TGTGCCAGCTCGACTAGCCTGCTGCATACCGGGGAGCTGTTTTTT	CASSTSLLHTGELFF
TRBV5-1	few	.	TRBJ1-5	TGCGCCAGCAGCTCCGAGGGCGGCAATCAGCCCCAGCATTTT	CASSSEGGNQPQHF
TRBV18	.	TRBD2	TRBJ2-7	TGTGCCAGCTCACAATCGAGCGGGAGCGAGCAGTACTTC	CASSQSSGSEQYF
TRBV2	few	TRBD2	TRBJ2-1	TGTGCCAGCAGTCGACTAGCGGAGCAGTTCTTC	CASSRLAEQFF
TRBV7-3	few	TRBD1	TRBJ2-2	TGTGCCAGCAGCTTAGGAGGGACAGGTGGGACCGGGGAGCTGTTTTTT	CASSLGGTGGTGELFF
TRBV30	.	.	TRBJ2-7	TGTGCCTGGAAGGTTGGGGGCGGGTTCTCCTACGAGCAGTACTTC	CAWKVGGGFSYEQYF
TRBV5-4	.	.	TRBJ1-1	TGTGCCAGCAGCCCAAAGGCGGGGGCGAACACTGAAGCTTTCTTT	CASSPKAGANTEAFF
TRBV30	few	.	TRBJ2-2	TGTGCCTGGAGTGTCCCACAGTACAGGGATTCCCGCACCGGGGAGCTGTTTTTT	CAWSVPQYRDSRTGELFF
TRBV5-1	.	TRBD1	TRBJ1-1	TGCGCCAGCAGCCCTGACAGGGCCGATCTCGCTGAAGCTTTCTTT	CASSPDRADLAEAFF
TRBV6-1	.	.	TRBJ2-7	TGTGCCAGCGACGGAGGGGGAGGGATCTCCTACGAGCAGTACTTC	CASDGGGGISYEQYF
TRBV19	few	TRBD2	TRBJ2-5	TGTGCCAGTATGGAGGTGGTAGCGGGACTTGGAGAGACCCAGTACTTC	CASMEVVAGLGETQYF
TRBV30	few	.	TRBJ2-7	TGTGCCTGGAGTGCAGGGCGATACGAGCAGTACTTC	CAWSAGRYEQYF
TRBV6-1	few	TRBD2	TRBJ2-7	TGTGCCAGCAGTGAAGGGCGGGGGGCCCACGAGCAGTACTTC	CASSEGRGAHEQYF
TRBV30	.	TRBD1	TRBJ1-2	TGTGCCTGGAGTGCCGGGACAGGGAACTATGGCTACACCTTC	CAWSAGTGNYGYTF
TRBV19	.	.	TRBJ1-2	TGTGCCAGTAGTGGCCAGGGGTATGGCTACACCTTC	CASSGQGYGYTF
TRBV5-1	few	TRBD2	TRBJ2-1	TGCGCCAGCAGCTGGACTAGCGGGAGGGCCAATGAGCAGTTCTTC	CASSWTSGRANEQFF
TRBV5-1	few	TRBD1	TRBJ2-7	TGCGCCAGCAGCTCGACAGGGGGGAATACCTACGAGCAGTACTTC	CASSSTGGNTYEQYF
TRBV2	few	.	TRBJ2-1	TGTGCCAGCAGTGAAGCGCGGAAAGCGGAGTTCTTC	CASSEARKAEFF
TRBV12-5	.	.	TRBJ2-5	TGTGCTAGTGGTTTGCAGGGTTCAGAGACCCAGTACTTC	CASGLQGSETQYF
TRBV19	few	TRBD2	TRBJ2-1	TGTGCCAGTAGTTCTTCGGGACTAGCGGGAGCGAATGAGCAGTTCTTC	CASSSSGLAGANEQFF
TRBV28	.	.	TRBJ2-7	TGTGCCAGCAGTTTTGCTGGCGGCGGGCTGGTCGAGCAGTACTTC	CASSFAGGGLVEQYF
TRBV7-2	few	.	TRBJ1-4	TGTGCCAGCAGGGCAGACGGGAGAACTAATGAAAAACTGTTTTTT	CASRADGRTNEKLFF
TRBV2	few	.	TRBJ2-4	TGTGCCAGCAGCCCGGAGATAGCCAAAAACATTCAGTACTTC	CASSPEIAKNIQYF
TRBV4-1	few	TRBD2	TRBJ2-3	TGCGCCAGCAGCCCAGAAGCGGGGACTATCCTACTTACACAGTATTTT	CASSPEAGTILLTQYF
TRBV19	.	TRBD2	TRBJ2-7	TGTGCCAGTAGTATTGGTCTAGCGGGGACCTACGAGCAGTACTTC	CASSIGLAGTYEQYF
TRBV5-1	.	TRBD2	TRBJ2-3	TGCGCCAGCAGCCTCACTAGCGGGCGCACAGATACGCAGTATTTT	CASSLTSGRTDTQYF
TRBV5-1	.	.	TRBJ1-2	TGCGCCAGCAGCGCTTCAGGGGACAACTATGGCTACACCTTC	CASSASGDNYGYTF
TRBV10-3	.	TRBD1	TRBJ1-2	TGTGCCATCAGTGTGGGACAGGGGAACTATGGCTACACCTTC	CAISVGQGNYGYTF
TRBV18	many	TRBD1	TRBJ2-1	TGTGCCAGCTCACCGCAGACCGGGACAGCGAGCTCCTACAATGAGCAGTTCTTC	CASSPQTGTASSYNEQFF
TRBV2	few	.	TRBJ2-2	TGTGCCAGCAGTCGTAATAGCGAAACCGGGGAGCTGTTTTTT	CASSRNSETGELFF
TRBV14	.	.	TRBJ2-2	TGTGCCAGCAGCCTTGGGCAGGCCGGGGAGCTGTTTTTT	CASSLGQAGELFF
TRBV5-4	few	.	TRBJ2-1	TGTGCCAGCAGCTTGCCGGTCTACAATGAGCAGTTCTTC	CASSLPVYNEQFF
TRBV5-5	.	.	TRBJ2-1	TGTGCCAGCAGCGCCCAACAGGAGCAGTTCTTC	CASSAQQEQFF
TRBV30	few	.	TRBJ2-3	TGTGCCTGGAGTAGCGGTAGCACAGATACGCAGTATTTT	CAWSSGSTDTQYF
TRBV5-6	few	.	TRBJ2-5	TGTGCCAGCAGCTTGGGACATGAAGAGACCCAGTACTTC	CASSLGHEETQYF
TRBV28	.	TRBD2	TRBJ2-7	TGTGCCAGCAGTTCCCCACGACCGCCTAGCGGGAGCCCCTACGAGCAGTACTTC	CASSSPRPPSGSPYEQYF
TRBV9	.	.	TRBJ2-1	TGTGCCAGCAGCCCACGATGGGGGGAAGGTGATGAGCAGTTCTTC	CASSPRWGEGDEQFF
TRBV7-2	.	TRBD2	TRBJ2-3	TGTGCCAGCAGCTTAGGGGGCGGGACTATGGGAGATACGCAGTATTTT	CASSLGGGTMGDTQYF
TRBV14	few	.	TRBJ2-2	TGTGCCAGCAGCCAAGCCGTTACTACCGGGGAGCTGTTTTTT	CASSQAVTTGELFF